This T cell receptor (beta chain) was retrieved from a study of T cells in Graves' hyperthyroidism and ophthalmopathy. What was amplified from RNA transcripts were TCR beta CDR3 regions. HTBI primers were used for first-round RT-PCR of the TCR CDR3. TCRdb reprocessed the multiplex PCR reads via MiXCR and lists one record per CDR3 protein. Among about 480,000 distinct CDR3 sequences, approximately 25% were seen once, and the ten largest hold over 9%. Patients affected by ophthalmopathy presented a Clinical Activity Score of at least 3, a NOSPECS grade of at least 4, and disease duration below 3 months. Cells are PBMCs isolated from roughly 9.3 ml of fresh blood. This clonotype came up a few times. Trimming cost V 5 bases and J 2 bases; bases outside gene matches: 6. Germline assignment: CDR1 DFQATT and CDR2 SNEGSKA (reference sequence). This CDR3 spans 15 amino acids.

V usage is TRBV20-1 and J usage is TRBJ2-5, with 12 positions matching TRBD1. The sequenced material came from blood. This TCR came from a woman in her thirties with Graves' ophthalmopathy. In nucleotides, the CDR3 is TGCAGTGCTCAACCGGGACAGGGGGCTCAAGAGACCCAGTACTTC. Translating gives CSAQPGQGAQETQYF.